These 19 T cell receptor beta chains share one sample of origin, sequenced in a study of technical replicates of blood from several donors. Sequenced by immunoSEQ multiplex PCR; TCRdb stores in-frame clones only, minus some. Here the sample spans 90,000 to 100,000 clones, around 95% being singletons. The sample comprised T cells isolated from PBMCs. Receptor source: a human donor in good health.

V and J are TRBV6-4 and TRBJ2-1, with a weak D call TRBD1 (6 bases). V was cut by 0 bases and J by 6 bases, with 15 bases left in between. Germline V gives CDR1 MRHNA, CDR2 SNTAGT. There are 16 residues in the CDR3. CDR3 sequence (DNA): TGTGCCAGCAGTGACTCGCCCAAGGGGGTGGGCAATGAGCAGTTCTTC. Translating it yields CASSDSPKGVGNEQFF.

V and J are TRBV19 and TRBJ1-3; D not certain. V was shortened by 3 bases and J by 0 bases, with 9 bases between the two germline ends. Germline V gene sequence: CDR1 LNHDA, CDR2 SQIVND (reference sequence). The CDR3 is made up of 15 amino acids. As DNA, the CDR3 is TGTGCCAGTAGTATCCGATACTTCTCTGGAAACACCATATATTTT. It yields the protein CASSIRYFSGNTIYF. Complete variable domain (other parts from reference TRBV19 and TRBJ1-3): DGGITQSPKYLFRKEGQNVTLSCEQNLNHDAMYWYRQDPGQGLRLIYYSQIVNDFQKGDIAEGYSVSREKKESFPLTVTSAQKNPTAFYLCASSIRYFSGNTIYFGEGSWLTVV.

This chain connects TRBV5-1 to TRBJ2-1, with D unresolved. The CDR3 runs to 12 residues. The ends were cut back, 0 bases at V and 7 bases at J, with 5 bases in the middle. Germline V lookup: CDR1 SGHRS, CDR2 YFSETQ. The CDR3 bases are TGCGCCAGCAGCTTGGTGCGTAATGAGCAGTTCTTC. Residues: CASSLVRNEQFF.

The chain couples TRBV7-6 to TRBJ2-1; the D gene is possibly TRBD1 (7 bases). In germline, CDR1 is SGHVS, CDR2 FNYEAQ. Trimming took off 5 bases at V and 7 bases at J, with 21 bases between the two ends. This CDR3 is 16 amino acids long. CDR3 amino acids: CASSPETGTLGNEQFF. DNA for the CDR3: TGTGCCAGCAGCCCGGAGACAGGGACTCTAGGGAATGAGCAGTTCTTC.

The CDR3 here is CASSLQGASEGYTF. As DNA, the CDR3 is TGTGCCAGCAGCTTGCAGGGGGCGTCGGAAGGCTACACCTTC. This chain connects TRBV7-2 to TRBJ1-2; 8 nucleotides line up with TRBD1. V lost 3 bases to trimming and J lost 8 bases; unmatched junction nucleotides: 8. CDR3 length: 14 residues. From germline, CDR1 is SGHTA and CDR2 FQGNSA.

The V call is TRBV30, the J call TRBJ2-7; 9 nucleotides line up with TRBD1. Germline assignment: CDR1 GTSNPN and CDR2 SVGIG (reference sequence). Losses at the gene ends were 5 bases for V and 3 bases for J; bases not matched to a gene: 14. The length of the CDR3 is 16 residues. CDR3 residues: CAWGEVGTGRNYEQYF. In DNA form, the CDR3 reads TGTGCCTGGGGGGAGGTGGGGACAGGGCGAAACTACGAGCAGTACTTC.

This chain joins TRBV7-6 and TRBJ2-5, with D possibly TRBD1 on 7 matching bases. CDR1 SGHVS and CDR2 FNYEAQ come from the germline V gene. This CDR3 is built from 17 residues. The V end lost 0 bases, the J end lost 3 bases, and 17 bases lay between the germline ends. The CDR3: CASSLAWGRDREETQYF. The DNA for the CDR3 is TGTGCCAGCAGCTTAGCTTGGGGGCGGGACAGAGAAGAGACCCAGTACTTC. Filled out from reference TRBV7-6 and TRBJ2-5, the complete variable domain reads GAGVSQSPRYKVTKRGQDVALRCDPISGHVSLYWYRQALGQGPEFLTYFNYEAQQDKSGLPNDRFSAERPEGSISTLTIQRTEQRDSAMYRCASSLAWGRDREETQYFGPGTRLLVL.

V gene TRBV5-1 combines with J gene TRBJ2-1, with D maybe TRBD2 (6 bases). The V gene's germline CDR1 is SGHRS and CDR2 YFSETQ. The length of the CDR3 is 16 residues. Between the trimmed V and J ends, which lost 0 bases and 7 bases, there was a span of 17 bases. CDR3 loop: CASSLAELAKWNEQFF. CDR3 nucleotide sequence: TGCGCCAGCAGCTTGGCCGAGCTAGCGAAATGGAATGAGCAGTTCTTC.

This chain connects TRBV7-2 to TRBJ2-7; tentatively, D is TRBD1 (6 bases). V was trimmed by 1 base and J by 5 bases, leaving 15 bases between them. CDR3 length: 15 amino acids. Per the germline V gene, CDR1 is SGHTA and CDR2 is FQGNSA. The CDR3: CASSLGFGTNNEQYF. Written as DNA, the CDR3 is TGTGCCAGCAGCTTAGGTTTCGGGACAAATAACGAGCAGTACTTC.

The chain is built from TRBV6-5 and TRBJ2-7; TRBD1 might be the D (5 bases). V was shortened by 0 bases and J by 2 bases, with 14 bases between the two germline ends. The CDR3 covers 16 residues. The germline V gene encodes CDR1 MNHEY and CDR2 SVGAGI. DNA of the CDR3: TGTGCCAGCAGTTACTCGAGGTCAGGGCTCACCTACGAGCAGTACTTC. The encoded protein is CASSYSRSGLTYEQYF.

CDR3: CASSSASGSSSTEAFF. DNA for the CDR3: TGCGCCAGCAGCTCGGCGAGCGGGAGTTCGAGCACTGAAGCTTTCTTT. The rearrangement uses TRBV5-1 and TRBJ1-1; D unclear. CDR3 size: 16 residues. Germline V CDR1 and CDR2: SGHRS, YFSETQ. V was trimmed by 3 bases and J by 4 bases, leaving 19 bases between them.

This clone appeared a single time. The rearrangement links TRBV2 to TRBJ1-2; TRBD1 matches at 11 bases. V gave up 6 bases and J gave up 2 bases; unmatched junction bases: 5. The CDR3 contains 15 residues. Germline-derived CDR1 and CDR2 are SNHLY and FYNNEI. For the CDR3, the DNA is TGTGCCAGCAGCGGGACAGGGGGTCAAAACTATGGCTACACCTTC. Its protein is CASSGTGGQNYGYTF.

The gene calls are TRBV6-4 and TRBJ2-1; D perhaps matches TRBD2 (6 bases). Germline CDR1 and CDR2: MRHNA and SNTAGT. This CDR3 has 14 amino acids. Trimming pared 10 bases from V and 5 bases from J, leaving 18 bases between. The CDR3 region is CATSEPSDDNEQFF. The CDR3 bases are TGTGCCACCTCAGAGCCTAGCGACGACAATGAGCAGTTCTTC.

The V call is TRBV5-6, the J call TRBJ2-7, with 7 positions matching TRBD2. The CDR3 length is 17 residues. With 3 bases clipped from V and 2 bases from J, the junction kept 14 bases outside the gene matches. CDR1 SGHDT and CDR2 YYEEEE come from the germline V gene. The CDR3 protein is CASSSQWGGSTAYEQYF. CDR3 in DNA: TGTGCCAGCAGCTCCCAGTGGGGCGGGAGCACAGCCTACGAGCAGTACTTC.

This clone was recorded only once. The chain recombines TRBV2 with TRBJ1-1; possible D gene TRBD1, 6 bases. This CDR3 spans 10 amino acids. V lost 6 bases, J lost 9 bases, and 8 bases lay in between. CDR1 is SNHLY and CDR2 is FYNNEI in the germline V gene. The CDR3 is CASRDRKAFF. Written as DNA, the CDR3 is TGTGCCAGCAGGGACAGAAAAGCTTTCTTT. The entire variable domain, with the rest obtained from reference TRBV2 and TRBJ1-1, is as follows: EPEVTQTPSHQVTQMGQEVILRCVPISNHLYFYWYRQILGQKVEFLVSFYNNEISEKSEIFDDQFSVERPDGSNFTLKIRSTKLEDSAMYFCASRDRKAFFGQGTRLTVV.

The chain couples TRBV11-2 to TRBJ2-7, with 8 bases that match TRBD1. V lost 1 base and J lost 2; bases outside the gene matches: 4. Looked up from germline, CDR1 is SGHAT and CDR2 is FQNNGV. The CDR3 is 15 amino acids. CDR3 amino acids: CASSLGQGPAYEQYF. As DNA, the CDR3 is TGTGCCAGCAGCTTAGGACAGGGGCCCGCCTACGAGCAGTACTTC.

This chain uses TRBV9 with TRBJ1-2, with TRBD1 as a possible D gene (5 bases). Germline-derived CDR1 and CDR2 are SGDLS and YYNGEE. CDR3 size: 14 residues. Trimming stripped 5 bases from V and 8 bases from J, with 19 bases between. The CDR3 DNA reads TGTGCCAGCAGTACCTCGACAGACCTCATGGGCTACACCTTC. It is translated as CASSTSTDLMGYTF.

The chain is built from TRBV7-9 and TRBJ1-5; possible D gene TRBD1, 5 bases. This CDR3 is 15 amino acids long. CDR1 is SEHNR and CDR2 is FQNEAQ in the germline V gene (reference sequence). The germline V and J ends were trimmed by 5 bases and 0 bases, with 11 bases remaining between them. The CDR3, as DNA: TGTGCCAGCAGCCCCGCGGGGACTAGCAATCAGCCCCAGCATTTT. The encoded protein is CASSPAGTSNQPQHF.

The chain is built from TRBV11-2 and TRBJ2-7; 12 bases match TRBD2. Germline lookup yields CDR1 SGHAT and CDR2 FQNNGV. V dropped 6 bases and J dropped 5; count of bases not matched to a gene: 17. This CDR3 comprises 18 residues. CDR3 DNA: TGTGCCAGCAGTTCCGAAGATCTATTACTAGCGGGAGGAAACGAGCAGTACTTC. Encoded protein: CASSSEDLLLAGGNEQYF. The complete variable domain, with remaining parts taken from reference TRBV11-2 and TRBJ2-7, reads EAGVAQSPRYKIIEKRQSVAFWCNPISGHATLYWYQQILGQGPKLLIQFQNNGVVDDSQLPKDRFSAERLKGVDSTLKIQPAKLEDSAVYLCASSSEDLLLAGGNEQYFGPGTRLTVT.